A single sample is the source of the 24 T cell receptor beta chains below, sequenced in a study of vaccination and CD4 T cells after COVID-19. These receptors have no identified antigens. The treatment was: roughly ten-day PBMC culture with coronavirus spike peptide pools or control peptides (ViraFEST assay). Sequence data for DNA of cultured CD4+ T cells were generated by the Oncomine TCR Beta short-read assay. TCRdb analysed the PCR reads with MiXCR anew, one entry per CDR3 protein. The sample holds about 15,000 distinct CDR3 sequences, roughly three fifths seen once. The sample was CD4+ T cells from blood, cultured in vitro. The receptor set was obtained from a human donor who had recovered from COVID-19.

The CDR3 reads CASSPNLREFNEQYF. CDR3 DNA sequence: TGTGCCAGCAGCCCGAATCTGCGGGAGTTCAACGAGCAGTACTTC. The chain employs TRBV7-9 and TRBJ2-7, with 7 positions matching TRBD2. V lost 5 bases and J lost 5; bases outside the gene matches: 12. Germline V gene sequence: CDR1 SEHNR, CDR2 FQNEAQ (reference sequence). CDR3 length: 15 amino acids.

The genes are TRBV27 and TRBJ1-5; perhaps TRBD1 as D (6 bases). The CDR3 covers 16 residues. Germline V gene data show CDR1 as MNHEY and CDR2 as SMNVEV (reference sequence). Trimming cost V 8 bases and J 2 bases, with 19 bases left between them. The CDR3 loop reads CASRRQGLLGNQPQHF. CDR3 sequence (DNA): TGTGCCAGCCGGAGGCAGGGGCTTTTAGGCAATCAGCCCCAGCATTTT.

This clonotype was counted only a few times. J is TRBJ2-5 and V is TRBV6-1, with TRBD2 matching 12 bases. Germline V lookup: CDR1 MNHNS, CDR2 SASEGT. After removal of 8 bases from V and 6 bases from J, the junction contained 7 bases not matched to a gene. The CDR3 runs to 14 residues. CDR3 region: CASLASGGAQTQYF. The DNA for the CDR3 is TGTGCCAGCTTGGCTAGCGGGGGGGCGCAGACCCAGTACTTC.

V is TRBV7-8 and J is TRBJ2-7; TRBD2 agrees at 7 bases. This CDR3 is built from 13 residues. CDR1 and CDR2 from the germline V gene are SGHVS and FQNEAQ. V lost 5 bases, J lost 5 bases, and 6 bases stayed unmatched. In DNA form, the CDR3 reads TGTGCCAGCAGCCGGGGCCGGGGGGACGAGCAGTACTTC. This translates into CASSRGRGDEQYF.

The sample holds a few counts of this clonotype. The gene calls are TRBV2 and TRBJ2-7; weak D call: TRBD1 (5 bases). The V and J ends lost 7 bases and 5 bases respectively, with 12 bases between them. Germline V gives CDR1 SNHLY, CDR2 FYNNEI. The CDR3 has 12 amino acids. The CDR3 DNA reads TGTGCCAGCAATCGCCAGGGAAACGAGCAGTACTTC. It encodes CASNRQGNEQYF.

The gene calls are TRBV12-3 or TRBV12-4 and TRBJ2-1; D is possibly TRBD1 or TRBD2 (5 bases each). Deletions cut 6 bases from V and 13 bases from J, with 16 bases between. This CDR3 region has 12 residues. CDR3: CASRSGRVSQFF. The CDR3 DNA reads TGTGCCAGCAGATCGGGGCGGGTGAGCCAGTTCTTC.

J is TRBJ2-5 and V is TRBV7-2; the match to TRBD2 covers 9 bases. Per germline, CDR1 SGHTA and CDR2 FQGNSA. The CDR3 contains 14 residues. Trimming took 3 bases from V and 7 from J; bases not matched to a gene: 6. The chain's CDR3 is CASSLAGGAGTQYF. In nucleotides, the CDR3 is TGTGCCAGCAGCTTGGCGGGGGGGGCTGGGACCCAGTACTTC.

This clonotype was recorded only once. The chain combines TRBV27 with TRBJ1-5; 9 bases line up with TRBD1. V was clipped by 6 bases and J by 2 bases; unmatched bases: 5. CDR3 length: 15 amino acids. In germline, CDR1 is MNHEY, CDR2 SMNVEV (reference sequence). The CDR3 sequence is CASSNTGGGNQPQHF. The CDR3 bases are TGTGCCAGCAGCAACACAGGGGGCGGCAATCAGCCCCAGCATTTT.

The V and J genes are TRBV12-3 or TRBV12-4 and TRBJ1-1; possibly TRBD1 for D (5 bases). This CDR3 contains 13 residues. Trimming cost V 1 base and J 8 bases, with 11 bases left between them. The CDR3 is CASSLVRGTEAFF. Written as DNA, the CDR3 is TGTGCCAGCAGTTTAGTTAGGGGAACCGAAGCTTTCTTT.

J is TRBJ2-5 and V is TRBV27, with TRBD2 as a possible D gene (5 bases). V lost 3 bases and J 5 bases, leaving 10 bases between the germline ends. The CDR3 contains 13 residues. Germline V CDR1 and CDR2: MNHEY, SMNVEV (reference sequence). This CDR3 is CASSLSRVETQYF. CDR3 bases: TGTGCCAGCAGTTTGTCGCGGGTGGAGACCCAGTACTTC.

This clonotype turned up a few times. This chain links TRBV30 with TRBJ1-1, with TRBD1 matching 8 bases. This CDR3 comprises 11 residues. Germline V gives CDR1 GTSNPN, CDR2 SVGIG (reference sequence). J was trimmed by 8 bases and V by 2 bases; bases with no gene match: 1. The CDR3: CAWSRTGEAFF. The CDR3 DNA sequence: TGTGCCTGGAGTCGGACAGGGGAAGCTTTCTTT.

CDR3 residues: CAVARRTSGANVLTF. CDR3 nucleotide sequence: TGTGCCGTCGCACGGCGGACATCTGGGGCCAACGTCCTGACTTTC. The V call is TRBV19, the J call TRBJ2-6, with D possibly matching TRBD1 (5 bases). The CDR3 runs to 15 residues. Germline lookup yields CDR1 LNHDA and CDR2 SQIVND (reference sequence). V was trimmed by 11 bases and J by 1 base, leaving 15 bases between them.

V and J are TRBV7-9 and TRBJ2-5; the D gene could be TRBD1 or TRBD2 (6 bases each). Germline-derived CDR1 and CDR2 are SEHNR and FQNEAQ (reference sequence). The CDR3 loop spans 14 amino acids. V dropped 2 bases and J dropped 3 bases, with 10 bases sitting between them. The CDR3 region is CASSLRGEEETQYF. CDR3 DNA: TGTGCCAGCAGCTTAAGGGGGGAGGAAGAGACCCAGTACTTC.

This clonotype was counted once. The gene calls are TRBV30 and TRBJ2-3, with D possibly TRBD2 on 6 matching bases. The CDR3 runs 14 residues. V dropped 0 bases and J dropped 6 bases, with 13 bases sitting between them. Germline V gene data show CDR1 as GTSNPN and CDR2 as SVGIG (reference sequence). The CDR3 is CAWSVLAIDDTQYF. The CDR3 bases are TGTGCCTGGAGTGTACTAGCCATAGACGATACGCAGTATTTT.

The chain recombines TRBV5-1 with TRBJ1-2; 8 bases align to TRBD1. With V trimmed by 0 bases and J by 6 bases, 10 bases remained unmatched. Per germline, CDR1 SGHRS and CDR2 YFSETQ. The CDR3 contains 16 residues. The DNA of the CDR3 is TGCGCCAGCAGCTTGGCCCTGGACAGGGAGGTGAATGGCTACACCTTC. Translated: CASSLALDREVNGYTF.

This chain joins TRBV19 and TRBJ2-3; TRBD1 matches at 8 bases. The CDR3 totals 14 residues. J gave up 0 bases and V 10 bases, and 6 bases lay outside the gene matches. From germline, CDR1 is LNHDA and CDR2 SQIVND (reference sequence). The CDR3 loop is CATQQGVSTDTQYF. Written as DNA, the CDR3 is TGTGCCACTCAACAGGGGGTTAGCACAGATACGCAGTATTTT.

CDR3 in amino acids: CASSLVYRNTEAFF. The CDR3 coding sequence is TGTGCCAGCAGCTTAGTGTACAGGAACACTGAAGCTTTCTTT. The chain joins TRBV7-2 to TRBJ1-1, with D hard to call. Germline V CDR1 and CDR2: SGHTA, FQGNSA. This CDR3 contains 14 residues. Trimming shortened V by 1 base and J by 1 base, and 7 bases separated the two germline ends.

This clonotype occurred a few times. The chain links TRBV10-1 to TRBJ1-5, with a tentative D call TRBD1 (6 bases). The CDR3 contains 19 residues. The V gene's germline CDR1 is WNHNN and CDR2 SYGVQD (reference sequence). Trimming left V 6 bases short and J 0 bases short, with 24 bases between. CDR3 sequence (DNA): TGCGCCAGCAGGTCCAGGACGGGGGGCAGACTTTATAGCAATCAGCCCCAGCATTTT. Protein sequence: CASRSRTGGRLYSNQPQHF.

The CDR3 sequence: CASSLSGSSNQPQHF. The DNA for the CDR3 is TGTGCCAGTAGTTTATCGGGAAGTAGCAATCAGCCCCAGCATTTT. V gene TRBV19 combines with J gene TRBJ1-5; D ambiguous. V gave up 5 bases and J gave up 0 bases, with 11 bases separating them. The CDR3 contains 15 residues. Germline CDR1 reads LNHDA; CDR2 reads SQIVND (reference sequence).

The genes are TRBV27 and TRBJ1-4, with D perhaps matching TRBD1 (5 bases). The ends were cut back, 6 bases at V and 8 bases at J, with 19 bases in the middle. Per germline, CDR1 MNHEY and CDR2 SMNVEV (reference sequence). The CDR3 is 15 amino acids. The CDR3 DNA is TGTGCCAGCAGCTCCTGGGGTGCCGGGGGGGAAAAACTGTTTTTT. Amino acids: CASSSWGAGGEKLFF.

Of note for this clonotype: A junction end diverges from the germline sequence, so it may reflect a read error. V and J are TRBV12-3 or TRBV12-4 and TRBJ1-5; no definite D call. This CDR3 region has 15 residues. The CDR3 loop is CASCLGKVGNQPQHF. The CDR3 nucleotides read TGTGCCAGCTGTTTAGGAAAGGTTGGCAATCAGCCCCAGCATTTT.

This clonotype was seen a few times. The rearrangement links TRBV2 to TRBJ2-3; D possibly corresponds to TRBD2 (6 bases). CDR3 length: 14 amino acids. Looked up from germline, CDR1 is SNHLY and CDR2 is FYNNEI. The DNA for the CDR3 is TGTGCTCTGCGGGGTAGGGTGAGCGCAGATACGCAGTATTTT. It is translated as CALRGRVSADTQYF.

The CDR3 here is CASTTLGTGSGNTIYF. The CDR3 DNA reads as TGTGCCAGTACCACACTTGGGACAGGCTCTGGAAACACCATATATTTT. The chain is built from TRBV19 and TRBJ1-3, with TRBD1 identical over 8 bases. V shed 7 bases, J shed 0 bases, and the junction held 8 bases outside the gene matches. Per the germline V gene, CDR1 is LNHDA and CDR2 is SQIVND (reference sequence). The CDR3 runs to 16 residues.

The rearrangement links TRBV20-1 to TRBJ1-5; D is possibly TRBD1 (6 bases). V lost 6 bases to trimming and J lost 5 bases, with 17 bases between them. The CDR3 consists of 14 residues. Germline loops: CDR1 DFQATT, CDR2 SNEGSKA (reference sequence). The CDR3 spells CSAGYFRGDQPQHF. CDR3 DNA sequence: TGCAGTGCAGGCTACTTCAGGGGAGATCAGCCCCAGCATTTT.